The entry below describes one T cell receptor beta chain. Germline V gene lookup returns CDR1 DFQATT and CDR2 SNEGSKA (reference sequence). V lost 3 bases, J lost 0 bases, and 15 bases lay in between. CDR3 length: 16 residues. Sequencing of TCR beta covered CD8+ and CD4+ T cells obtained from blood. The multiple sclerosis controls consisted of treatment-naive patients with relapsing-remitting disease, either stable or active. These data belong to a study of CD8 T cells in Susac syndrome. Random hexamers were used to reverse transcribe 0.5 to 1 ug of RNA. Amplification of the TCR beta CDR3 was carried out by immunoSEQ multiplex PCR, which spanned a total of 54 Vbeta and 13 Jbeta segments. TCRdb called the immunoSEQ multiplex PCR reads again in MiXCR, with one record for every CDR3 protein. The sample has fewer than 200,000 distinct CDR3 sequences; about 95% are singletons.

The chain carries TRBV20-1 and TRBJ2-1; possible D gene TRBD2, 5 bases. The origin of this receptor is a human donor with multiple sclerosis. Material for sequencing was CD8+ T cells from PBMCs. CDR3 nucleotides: TGCAGTGCTAGTCCGGACTCTCTGAGCTCCTACAATGAGCAGTTCTTC. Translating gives CSASPDSLSSYNEQFF.